This T cell receptor beta chain was sequenced for a study of blood T cells in healthy people across ages. In germline, CDR1 is DFQATT, CDR2 SNEGSKA (reference sequence). Trimming left V 5 bases short and J 2 bases short, with 13 bases between. This CDR3 contains 13 residues. Primed by a sample-barcoded 5' primer and a J-beta primer mix, a second PCR proceeded for 7 to 11 cycles. TCRdb reprocessed the 5' RACE reads via MiXCR and lists one record per CDR3 protein. The sample includes roughly 700,000 distinct CDR3 sequences, around 49% of them seen just once. Ten or more counts support this clonotype. The chain joins TRBV20-1 to TRBJ2-7; D remains ambiguous. This sequence originates from a woman aged 55-69 years in good health. Input material: blood. CDR3 coding DNA: TGCAGTGCTCGCAGGAGCGCTCCCTACGAGCAGTACTTC. Protein: CSARRSAPYEQYF.